The 27 T cell receptor beta chains presented below share a single source sample, sequenced in a study of control samples from healthy donors and cancer patients. Data came from immunoSEQ multiplex PCR; TCRdb stores just in-frame clones and leaves some out. Here the sample spans under 150,000 clones, 89% being singletons. The sequencing input was PBMCs. These receptors all stem from a man in his forties or fifties with head and neck cancer.

The rearrangement joins TRBV9 to TRBJ1-2; D may be TRBD1 (6 bases). The CDR3 consists of 18 residues. CDR1 and CDR2 (germline): SGDLS, YYNGEE. Trimming left V 4 bases short and J 4 bases short, with 26 bases between. CDR3: CASSTPWAGADVGYGYTF. Written as DNA, the CDR3 is TGTGCCAGCAGCACCCCGTGGGCAGGGGCAGACGTAGGCTATGGCTACACCTTC.

Notes on this clone: The germline gene is not matched at one end of the junction; a read error may be the cause. The chain carries TRBV7-9 and TRBJ2-1; weak D call: TRBD2 (7 bases). From germline, CDR1 is SEHNR and CDR2 FQNEAQ (reference sequence). The CDR3 length is 10 residues. CDR3 sequence reads: CGGQKREQFF. The CDR3 DNA reads as TGCGGGGGGCAGAAGCGTGAGCAGTTCTTC.

The gene calls are TRBV11-2 and TRBJ2-5; maybe TRBD2 (5 bases). V shed 3 bases and J shed 5 bases, with 13 bases lying between them. Germline CDR1 and CDR2: SGHAT and FQNNGV. The CDR3 is 14 amino acids. Written as DNA, the CDR3 is TGTGCCAGCAGCTTGTTTGCGGGCGCGGAGACCCAGTACTTC. Amino acid sequence: CASSLFAGAETQYF.

The gene calls are TRBV19 and TRBJ2-7; D may match TRBD1 or TRBD2 (5 bases each). Trimming removed 3 bases from V and 2 bases from J, with 11 bases in between. CDR1 is LNHDA and CDR2 is SQIVND in the germline V gene (reference sequence). CDR3 length equals 14 residues. The CDR3 sequence is CASSMGTGTYEQYF. CDR3 bases: TGTGCCAGTAGTATGGGGACGGGAACCTACGAGCAGTACTTC.

The rearrangement joins TRBV6-1 to TRBJ2-7; 9 bases are a match to TRBD2. The CDR3 spans 14 residues. The V gene end was trimmed by 3 bases and the J gene end by 2 bases; junction bases not matched to a gene: 2. Germline V gives CDR1 MNHNS, CDR2 SASEGT. CDR3 sequence reads: CASSEAGGTYEQYF. The CDR3 DNA follows: TGTGCCAGCAGTGAGGCGGGAGGGACCTACGAGCAGTACTTC.

The chain carries TRBV28 and TRBJ1-6; no clear D. The germline CDR1 and CDR2 sequences are MDHEN and SYDVKM. The CDR3 extends over 14 amino acids. V was cut by 6 bases and J by 7 bases, with 13 bases left in between. CDR3 nucleotides: TGTGCCAGCAGCCCGGACCGAATGAATTCACCCCTCCACTTT. This codes for CASSPDRMNSPLHF. The full variable domain, with the rest looked up from reference TRBV28 and TRBJ1-6, is DVKVTQSSRYLVKRTGEKVFLECVQDMDHENMFWYRQDPGLGLRLIYFSYDVKMKEKGDIPEGYSVSREKKERFSLILESASTNQTSMYLCASSPDRMNSPLHFGNGTRLTVT.

The chain recombines TRBV5-4 with TRBJ1-4; possibly TRBD1 for D (5 bases). Germline-derived CDR1 and CDR2 are SGHNT and YYREEE (reference sequence). Trimming took off 6 bases at V and 4 bases at J, with 13 bases between the two ends. This CDR3 spans 14 amino acids. DNA for the CDR3: TGTGCCAGCACCCCCGGGGGAGGTAATGAAAAACTGTTTTTT. It is translated as CASTPGGGNEKLFF.

The rearrangement links TRBV12-3 or TRBV12-4 to TRBJ1-1, with D unresolved. CDR3 size: 10 residues. Trimming stripped 8 bases from V and 3 bases from J, with 4 bases between. The CDR3 loop is CASWHTEAFF. Written as DNA, the CDR3 is TGTGCCAGCTGGCACACTGAAGCTTTCTTT.

This clone has a handful of counts. CDR3 amino acids: CASSTTSGRPQGTQYF. The CDR3 nucleotides read TGTGCCAGCAGCACAACTAGCGGGAGACCCCAGGGGACCCAGTACTTC. The rearrangement joins TRBV7-6 to TRBJ2-5; 11 nucleotides line up with TRBD2. The CDR3 consists of 16 residues. Germline-derived CDR1 and CDR2 are SGHVS and FNYEAQ. Losses at the gene ends were 5 bases for V and 7 bases for J; bases not matched to a gene: 12. The full variable domain, its missing parts supplied by reference TRBV7-6 and TRBJ2-5, is GAGVSQSPRYKVTKRGQDVALRCDPISGHVSLYWYRQALGQGPEFLTYFNYEAQQDKSGLPNDRFSAERPEGSISTLTIQRTEQRDSAMYRCASSTTSGRPQGTQYFGPGTRLLVL.

The genes are TRBV7-9 and TRBJ2-7; D remains ambiguous. The CDR3 contains 12 residues. Deletions cut 4 bases from V and 6 bases from J, with 10 bases between. The germline V gene encodes CDR1 SEHNR and CDR2 FQNEAQ (reference sequence). The CDR3 region has the DNA TGTGCCAGCAGCTCGCCCTGGGGCGAGCAGTACTTC. This translates into CASSSPWGEQYF.

This sequence joins TRBV20-1 and TRBJ1-1; the D gene is possibly TRBD1 (5 bases). The CDR3 is made up of 11 amino acids. Germline loops: CDR1 DFQATT, CDR2 SNEGSKA (reference sequence). V was clipped by 3 bases and J by 11 bases, with 13 bases between them. Here the CDR3 reads CSASTGPSAFF. As DNA, the CDR3 is TGCAGTGCTAGCACAGGCCCTTCGGCTTTCTTT.

The sample holds one count of this clone. This chain links TRBV10-2 with TRBJ2-3, with TRBD1 matching over 8 bases. This CDR3 has 14 residues. Germline CDR1 and CDR2: WSHSY and SAAADI. V gave up 2 bases and J gave up 5 bases; unmatched junction bases: 3. Written as DNA, the CDR3 is TGCGCCAGCAGTGAGGCAGGGGGCCTAGATACGCAGTATTTT. Translation: CASSEAGGLDTQYF.

The chain is built from TRBV13 and TRBJ1-2; perhaps TRBD1 as D (6 bases). The V gene's germline CDR1 is PRHDT and CDR2 FYEKMQ (reference sequence). This CDR3 spans 15 amino acids. The V gene lost 2 bases and the J gene lost 8 bases, with 18 bases spanning the gap. As DNA, the CDR3 is TGTGCCAGCAGCTTAAGACAGGATTGGGCCGAGGGCTACACCTTC. Its protein product is CASSLRQDWAEGYTF.

The gene calls are TRBV24-1 and TRBJ2-3; D possibly corresponds to TRBD2 (7 bases). This CDR3 spans 14 amino acids. Germline values: CDR1 KGHDR, CDR2 SFDVKD. Trimming removed 4 bases at V and 4 bases at J, with 11 bases between. DNA for the CDR3: TGTGCCACCAGTGACCGGGGGGCCCCAGATACGCAGTATTTT. Translation gives CATSDRGAPDTQYF.

The V gene is TRBV9, the J gene TRBJ2-6; 9 bases agree with TRBD1. The germline gives CDR1 SGDLS, CDR2 YYNGEE. The CDR3 loop spans 17 amino acids. Losses at the gene ends were 1 base for V and 0 bases for J; bases not matched to a gene: 2. The CDR3 nucleotides are TGTGCCAGCAGCGTAACAGGGGGCCACTCTGGGGCCAACGTCCTGACTTTC. Translated, it gives CASSVTGGHSGANVLTF.

The rearrangement links TRBV5-6 to TRBJ2-1; D is tentatively TRBD1 or TRBD2 (6 bases each). Trimming removed 3 bases at V and 1 base at J, with 11 bases between. This CDR3 region has 15 residues. Germline CDR1 reads SGHDT; CDR2 reads YYEEEE. CDR3 coding DNA: TGTGCCAGCAGCTGGGGGCGGGGATCCTACAATGAGCAGTTCTTC. Protein sequence: CASSWGRGSYNEQFF.

CDR3: CASSLALDSSGNTIYF. CDR3 DNA: TGCGCCAGCAGCTTGGCCTTGGACAGCTCTGGAAACACCATATATTTT. V usage is TRBV5-1 and J usage is TRBJ1-3; perhaps TRBD1 as D (6 bases). The length of the CDR3 is 16 residues. Germline CDR1 SGHRS, CDR2 YFSETQ. The germline V and J ends were trimmed by 0 bases and 0 bases, with 10 bases remaining between them.

The chain carries TRBV5-1 and TRBJ2-1, with a weak D call TRBD2 (7 bases). Germline assignment: CDR1 SGHRS and CDR2 YFSETQ. V was shortened by 0 bases and J by 14 bases, with 9 bases between the two germline ends. The CDR3 is 11 residues long. The CDR3 loop reads CASSLEGGEFF. CDR3 sequence (DNA): TGCGCCAGCAGCTTGGAAGGGGGGGAGTTCTTC.

This clone was observed a few times. This chain joins TRBV6-2 or TRBV6-3 and TRBJ2-3; 7 bases map to TRBD2. Trimming cost V 4 bases and J 6 bases; bases outside gene matches: 10. CDR1 and CDR2 (germline): MNHEY, SVGEGT. There are 15 residues in the CDR3. In DNA, the CDR3 is TGTGCCAGCAGTTTCTGGCGGGAGAGGGCGGATACGCAGTATTTT. It yields the protein CASSFWRERADTQYF.

V is TRBV18 and J is TRBJ1-5; no firm D call. V shed 5 bases and J shed 9 bases, with 17 bases lying between them. This CDR3 is built from 14 residues. Germline CDR1 and CDR2: KGHSH and LQKENI. Written as DNA, the CDR3 is TGTGCCAGCTCAGACCGGCACGAAGGCACGCCCCAGCATTTT. It yields the protein CASSDRHEGTPQHF.

The chain couples TRBV6-2 or TRBV6-3 to TRBJ2-1; no clear D. This CDR3 has 14 amino acids. V was clipped by 0 bases and J by 8 bases, with 11 bases between them. CDR1 is MNHEY, CDR2 SVGEGT, per germline. DNA of the CDR3: TGTGCCAGCAGTTACTCGGATGTAGGCCATGAGCAGTTCTTC. The encoded protein is CASSYSDVGHEQFF.

The chain recombines TRBV6-1 with TRBJ1-3; 7 positions match TRBD1. Germline values: CDR1 MNHNS, CDR2 SASEGT. The CDR3 totals 15 residues. V lost 3 bases to trimming and J lost 4 bases; unmatched junction nucleotides: 6. CDR3 amino acids: CASSDGQAFGNTIYF. CDR3 bases: TGTGCCAGCAGTGATGGACAGGCGTTCGGAAACACCATATATTTT.

The genes are TRBV3-1 (or the pseudogene TRBV3-2) and TRBJ2-7; unclear D gene. Trimming took off 0 bases at V and 12 bases at J, with 12 bases between the two ends. The CDR3 sequence is 12 residues long. Germline assignment: CDR1 LGHDT and CDR2 YNNKEL (reference sequence). CDR3 region: CASSQEGPRRYF. The CDR3 nucleotides read TGTGCCAGCAGCCAAGAGGGCCCAAGGCGGTACTTC.

This chain joins TRBV27 and TRBJ2-2, with a weak D call TRBD1 (6 bases). V lost 7 bases and J lost 6, with 12 bases in between. The CDR3 spans 13 residues. Germline values: CDR1 MNHEY, CDR2 SMNVEV (reference sequence). The CDR3 nucleotides are TGTGCCAGCAAAAGGGGGTGGTCCGGGGAGCTGTTTTTT. It translates to CASKRGWSGELFF.

As for this clone: This sample also contains other DNA sequences that code for the same CDR3. The genes are TRBV5-4 and TRBJ1-3; D remains ambiguous. CDR3 length equals 14 residues. Per the germline V gene, CDR1 is SGHNT and CDR2 is YYREEE (reference sequence). Trimming left V 0 bases short and J 0 bases short, with 4 bases between. CDR3 DNA sequence: TGTGCCAGCAGCTTGGGGGCCTCTGGAAACACCATATATTTT. Encoded protein: CASSLGASGNTIYF.

This chain uses TRBV10-1 with TRBJ2-7; D is perhaps TRBD2 (6 bases). The CDR3 has 14 residues. The germline gives CDR1 WNHNN, CDR2 SYGVQD (reference sequence). V was shortened by 4 bases and J by 2 bases, with 12 bases between the two germline ends. CDR3 residues: CASSVRGNPYEQYF. DNA for the CDR3: TGCGCCAGCAGTGTACGGGGGAACCCCTACGAGCAGTACTTC.

The chain combines TRBV3-1 (or the pseudogene TRBV3-2) with TRBJ1-1; tentative D call: TRBD1 (6 bases). V lost 4 bases and J 11 bases, leaving 20 bases between the germline ends. CDR3 length: 14 amino acids. Germline-derived CDR1 and CDR2 are LGHDT and YNNKEL (reference sequence). CDR3 nucleotide sequence: TGTGCCAGCAGCCTCGGCCAGGGGATTGATGGGGCTTTCTTT. Amino acid sequence: CASSLGQGIDGAFF.